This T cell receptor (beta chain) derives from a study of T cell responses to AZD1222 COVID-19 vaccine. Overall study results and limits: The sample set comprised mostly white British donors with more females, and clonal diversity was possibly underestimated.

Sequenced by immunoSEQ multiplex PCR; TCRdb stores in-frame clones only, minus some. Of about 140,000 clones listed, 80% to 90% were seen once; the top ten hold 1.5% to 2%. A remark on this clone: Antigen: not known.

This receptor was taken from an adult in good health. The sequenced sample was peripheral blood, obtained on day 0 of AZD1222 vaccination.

DNA for the CDR3: TGTGCCAGCAGTCCCTCCCGGATAGCGGGGGCGGCTGAGCAGTTCTTC. It yields the protein CASSPSRIAGAAEQFF. The gene calls are TRBV27 and TRBJ2-1; 9 bases align to TRBD2. The germline CDR1 and CDR2 sequences are MNHEY and SMNVEV (reference sequence). This CDR3 contains 16 residues. The junction had 14 bases not matched to a gene; V was cut back by 5 bases and J by 9 bases.